This TCR beta chain stems from a study of identifying expanded T cells in peripheral blood. General study results and limits: Approximately 2-week clone count variance significantly increased as total template count grew.

Worth noting for this clone: As yet, its antigen is unknown.

Produced via immunoSEQ multiplex PCR; TCRdb's table is partial and in-frame only. The top ten clones hold around 2.8% of a sample with tens of thousands of clones, 70% to 90% of them seen once. Germline values: CDR1 SGHTA, CDR2 FQGNSA. V gave up 1 base and J gave up 3 bases; unmatched junction bases: 5. CDR3 length: 16 amino acids. The sequenced material came from blood. The sequence derives from a person between 18 and 75 years old in good health. V and J are TRBV7-2 and TRBJ2-2, with 7 bases aligning to TRBD2. DNA for the CDR3: TGTGCCAGCAGCTTAGTCGGGGGGAGTTACACCGGGGAGCTGTTTTTT. It codes for CASSLVGGSYTGELFF.